The rows below give T cell receptor beta chains drawn from one sample of a study of post-analysis software for immune sequencing data. TCRdb ran MiXCR on the PCR reads and lists one entry per CDR3 protein. Of about 680,000 distinct CDR3 sequences listed, approximately 60% are singletons. The specimen was blood. The receptors come from a girl aged 2 to 10 with multiple sclerosis. Both conserved end residues are part of each CDR3. The D gene is left open where the match is weak. Part of the rows lack a size; the others show once, few, many or a class for expanded clones.

J gene: TRBJ2-4; clone size: .; V gene: TRBV3-1; D gene: TRBD2; CDR3 protein: CASSQLAGEAKNIQYF; CDR3 DNA: TGTGCCAGCAGCCAACTAGCGGGGGAAGCCAAAAACATTCAGTACTTC
J gene: TRBJ2-3; clone size: .; V gene: TRBV18; D gene: .; CDR3 protein: CASSPSLSSTDTQYF; CDR3 DNA: TGTGCCAGCTCACCTTCACTTTCTAGCACAGATACGCAGTATTTT
J gene: TRBJ2-7; clone size: once; V gene: TRBV6-5; D gene: .; CDR3 protein: CASSYSEDSYEQYF; CDR3 DNA: TGTGCCAGCAGTTACTCGGAGGATTCCTACGAGCAGTACTTC
J gene: TRBJ2-1; clone size: .; V gene: TRBV5-1; D gene: .; CDR3 protein: CACMGSRANEQFF; CDR3 DNA: TGCGCCTGCATGGGGTCAAGAGCCAATGAGCAGTTCTTC
J gene: TRBJ2-1; clone size: .; V gene: TRBV12-3/TRBV12-4; D gene: .; CDR3 protein: CASSFRSNEQFF; CDR3 DNA: TGTGCCAGCAGTTTTCGGTCGAATGAGCAGTTCTTC
J gene: TRBJ2-1; clone size: few; V gene: TRBV29-1; D gene: TRBD2; CDR3 protein: CSVEDPAGAGGPGYNEQFF; CDR3 DNA: TGCAGCGTTGAAGATCCTGCGGGAGCGGGGGGGCCCGGTTACAATGAGCAGTTCTTC
J gene: TRBJ1-2; clone size: .; V gene: TRBV10-2; D gene: .; CDR3 protein: CASNSQGWDGYTF; CDR3 DNA: TGCGCCAGCAACTCTCAGGGTTGGGATGGCTACACCTTC
J gene: TRBJ2-3; clone size: .; V gene: TRBV6-1; D gene: .; CDR3 protein: CASSATRPSTDTQYF; CDR3 DNA: TGTGCCAGCAGCGCAACACGACCTAGCACAGATACGCAGTATTTT
J gene: TRBJ1-2; clone size: .; V gene: TRBV29-1; D gene: .; CDR3 protein: CSVDCSNYGYTF; CDR3 DNA: TGCAGCGTTGACTGTAGTAACTATGGCTACACCTTC
J gene: TRBJ2-5; clone size: .; V gene: TRBV3-1; D gene: TRBD2; CDR3 protein: CASSQEPSGGISQETQYF; CDR3 DNA: TGTGCCAGCAGCCAAGAACCCAGCGGGGGGATCTCACAAGAGACCCAGTACTTC
J gene: TRBJ2-7; clone size: .; V gene: TRBV10-3; D gene: TRBD2; CDR3 protein: CAISEVPPGLAGAEQYF; CDR3 DNA: TGTGCCATCAGTGAAGTACCCCCGGGACTAGCGGGAGCCGAGCAGTACTTC
J gene: TRBJ2-1; clone size: .; V gene: TRBV4-1; D gene: .; CDR3 protein: CASSQEQRYNEQFF; CDR3 DNA: TGCGCCAGCAGCCAAGAACAAAGGTACAATGAGCAGTTCTTC
J gene: TRBJ2-3; clone size: .; V gene: TRBV7-6; D gene: .; CDR3 protein: CASSLGSFPTNTQYF; CDR3 DNA: TGTGCCAGCAGCTTAGGGAGTTTCCCCACTAATACGCAGTATTTT
J gene: TRBJ2-7; clone size: .; V gene: TRBV7-2; D gene: TRBD1; CDR3 protein: CASSSGTGKNEQYF; CDR3 DNA: TGTGCCAGCAGCTCCGGGACAGGGAAAAACGAGCAGTACTTC
J gene: TRBJ2-3; clone size: many; V gene: TRBV12-3/TRBV12-4; D gene: .; CDR3 protein: CASRSGGTDTQYF; CDR3 DNA: TGTGCCAGCAGGTCGGGCGGTACAGATACGCAGTATTTT
J gene: TRBJ2-1; clone size: .; V gene: TRBV6-5; D gene: .; CDR3 protein: CASSSWTGDEQFF; CDR3 DNA: TGTGCCAGCAGTTCATGGACGGGCGATGAGCAGTTCTTC
J gene: TRBJ2-3; clone size: few; V gene: TRBV29-1; D gene: .; CDR3 protein: CSGTVTSTDTQYF; CDR3 DNA: TGCAGCGGGACTGTAACTAGCACAGATACGCAGTATTTT
J gene: TRBJ2-7; clone size: .; V gene: TRBV20-1; D gene: TRBD2; CDR3 protein: CSAYPGTSGSHEQYF; CDR3 DNA: TGCAGTGCCTACCCGGGGACTAGCGGGAGCCACGAGCAGTACTTC
J gene: TRBJ1-2; clone size: .; V gene: TRBV24-1; D gene: .; CDR3 protein: CATSDYGSYGYTF; CDR3 DNA: TGTGCCACCAGTGATTACGGCTCCTATGGCTACACCTTC
J gene: TRBJ1-4; clone size: .; V gene: TRBV5-1; D gene: .; CDR3 protein: CASSLTGDTEKLFF; CDR3 DNA: TGCGCCAGCAGCTTGACCGGGGACACTGAAAAACTGTTTTTT
J gene: TRBJ2-3; clone size: few; V gene: TRBV5-1; D gene: .; CDR3 protein: CASRGRRGADTQYF; CDR3 DNA: TGCGCCAGCCGGGGACGGAGGGGGGCAGATACGCAGTATTTT
J gene: TRBJ1-5; clone size: .; V gene: TRBV6-1; D gene: .; CDR3 protein: CASRSDVIANQPQHF; CDR3 DNA: TGTGCCAGCAGGTCGGACGTGATAGCAAATCAGCCCCAGCATTTT